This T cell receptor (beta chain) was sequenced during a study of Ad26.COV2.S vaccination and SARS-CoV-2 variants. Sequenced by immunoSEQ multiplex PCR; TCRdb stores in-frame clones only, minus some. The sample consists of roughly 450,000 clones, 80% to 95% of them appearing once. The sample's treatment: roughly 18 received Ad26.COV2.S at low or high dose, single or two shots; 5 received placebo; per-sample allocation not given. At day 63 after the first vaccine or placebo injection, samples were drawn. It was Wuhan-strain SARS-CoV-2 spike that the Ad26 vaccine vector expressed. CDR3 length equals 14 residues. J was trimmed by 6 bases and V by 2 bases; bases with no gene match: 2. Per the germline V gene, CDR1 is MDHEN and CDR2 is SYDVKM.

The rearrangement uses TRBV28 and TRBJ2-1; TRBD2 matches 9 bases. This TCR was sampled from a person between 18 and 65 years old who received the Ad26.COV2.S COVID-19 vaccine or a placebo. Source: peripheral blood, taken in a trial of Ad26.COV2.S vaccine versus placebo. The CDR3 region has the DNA TGTGCCAGCAGTTTAGGCGGGAGGGGCAATGAGCAGTTCTTC. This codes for CASSLGGRGNEQFF.